Given below is one T cell receptor (beta chain) in context. Antigen specificity is unknown. The data originate from a study of cytomegalovirus exposure and HLA in healthy donors. Study-wide results and caveats: Subsequent analysis revealed that first-cohort TCR clusters tended to co-occur in the 120 validation repertoires. Most TCR sequences were uncommon, yet certain public TCRs appeared in many donors. According to the study, 150 to 200 TCR beta chains were cytomegalovirus-associated.

Measured with immunoSEQ multiplex PCR; TCRdb has only the in-frame clones, and not every one. This repertoire shows fewer than 150,000 clones, 88% found once; its top ten account for approximately 8%. V lost 8 bases, J lost 9 bases, and 12 bases stayed unmatched. Germline loops: CDR1 ENHRY, CDR2 SYGVKD. This CDR3 has 13 residues. The chain joins TRBV10-3 to TRBJ2-7, with 8 bases matching TRBD2. The clonotype comes from a woman aged 18-30 years in good health and CMV-seropositive. Source material: PBMCs. The CDR3: CAIGGDLAGLQYF. CDR3 sequence (DNA): TGTGCCATCGGGGGGGATTTAGCGGGACTGCAGTACTTC.